One sample yielded the 2 T cell receptor beta chains listed below, sequenced in a study of radiotherapy plus CTLA-4 blockade in lung cancer. Generated by immunoSEQ multiplex PCR, the TCRdb table keeps only in-frame clones and is missing some. The table lists more than 75,000 clones, 82% of them singletons. Material: peripheral blood, obtained from a patient treated with radiotherapy plus ipilimumab. These receptors all come from a human donor with non-small cell lung cancer that progressed on radiotherapy plus ipilimumab.

This clone was detected only a few times. CDR3 loop: CASSFTGQDYEQYF. As DNA, the CDR3 is TGTGCCAGCAGCTTTACGGGACAGGACTACGAGCAGTACTTC. The chain employs TRBV7-9 and TRBJ2-7; 8 bases map to TRBD1. In germline, CDR1 is SEHNR, CDR2 FQNEAQ (reference sequence). The CDR3 extends over 14 amino acids. Trimming at V came to 3 bases and at J to 3 bases, leaving 4 bases not matched to a gene.

The chain joins TRBV18 to TRBJ2-5; TRBD2 matches 11 bases. The V gene end was trimmed by 6 bases and the J gene end by 4 bases; junction bases not matched to a gene: 7. The V gene's germline CDR1 is KGHSH and CDR2 LQKENI. The CDR3 covers 15 residues. CDR3 DNA: TGTGCCAGCTCGGCACTAGCGGGAGTATCAGAGACCCAGTACTTC. It yields the protein CASSALAGVSETQYF.